Presented here are 10 T cell receptor beta chains from one specimen sequenced in a study of cytomegalovirus exposure and HLA in healthy donors. Primers for the PCR totalled 60 Vbeta and 13 Jbeta. Only in-frame clones appear in the TCRdb table, and some are missing; sequencing was by immunoSEQ multiplex PCR. The table includes approximately 150,000 clones, around three quarters detected once. The specimen sequenced was PBMCs. These receptors originate from a man aged 25-45 years in good health and CMV-seropositive.

The rearrangement links TRBV5-1 to TRBJ2-2; D call uncertain. The CDR3 consists of 14 residues. The V gene's germline CDR1 is SGHRS and CDR2 YFSETQ. V was clipped by 0 bases and J by 0 bases, with 3 bases between them. The CDR3 protein is CASSLVANTGELFF. The DNA for the CDR3 is TGCGCCAGCAGCTTGGTCGCGAACACCGGGGAGCTGTTTTTT.

The chain couples TRBV5-1 to TRBJ2-7; D unresolved. Between the trimmed V and J ends, which lost 1 base and 6 bases, there was a span of 8 bases. Germline V gene sequence: CDR1 SGHRS, CDR2 YFSETQ. The CDR3 extends over 12 amino acids. The CDR3 here is CASSLLTGEQYF. The DNA of the CDR3 is TGCGCCAGCAGCTTGCTTACGGGCGAGCAGTACTTC.

V gene TRBV28 combines with J gene TRBJ2-7, with a weak D call TRBD2 (5 bases). Germline V gene data show CDR1 as MDHEN and CDR2 as SYDVKM. The CDR3 covers 15 residues. Between the trimmed V and J ends, which lost 6 bases and 0 bases, there was a span of 15 bases. CDR3 DNA: TGTGCCAGCAGCTCTAGAGGGTCTAGCTCCTACGAGCAGTACTTC. This encodes CASSSRGSSSYEQYF.

V is TRBV4-1 and J is TRBJ2-5, with 15 nucleotides matching TRBD2. The CDR3 runs 17 residues. CDR1 is MGHRA and CDR2 is YSYEKL in the germline V gene. Unmatched junction bases numbered 4, after V lost 3 bases and J lost 2 bases. Written as DNA, the CDR3 is TGCGCCAGCAGCCAGGGACTAGCGGGGGGCTTGCAAGAGACCCAGTACTTC. It codes for CASSQGLAGGLQETQYF.

V is TRBV4-1 and J is TRBJ2-7; weak D call: TRBD1 (6 bases). Germline V gene sequence: CDR1 MGHRA, CDR2 YSYEKL. The V and J ends lost 0 bases and 7 bases respectively, with 10 bases between them. This CDR3 spans 13 amino acids. The DNA of the CDR3 is TGCGCCAGCAGCCAAGACAGGGGCTGGGAGCAGTACTTC. This translates into CASSQDRGWEQYF.

This chain uses TRBV29-1 with TRBJ2-7; D may be TRBD1 (6 bases). Trimming pared 3 bases from V and 5 bases from J, leaving 11 bases between. CDR3 length equals 12 residues. Per the germline V gene, CDR1 is SQVTM and CDR2 is ANQGSEA. CDR3: CSVELQGNEQYF. The CDR3 DNA sequence: TGCAGCGTTGAGTTGCAGGGGAACGAGCAGTACTTC.

This clone was observed a single time. V gene TRBV19 combines with J gene TRBJ1-6; 7 bases align to TRBD1. The CDR3 loop spans 15 amino acids. Unmatched junction bases numbered 10, after V lost 6 bases and J lost 8 bases. Germline V gene data show CDR1 as LNHDA and CDR2 as SQIVND (reference sequence). The CDR3, as DNA: TGTGCCAGTAGGGGACGGACAGGCGGGGATTCACCCCTCCACTTT. It encodes CASRGRTGGDSPLHF.

This chain joins TRBV29-1 and TRBJ1-1; no firm D call. CDR1 is SQVTM and CDR2 is ANQGSEA in the germline V gene. CDR3 length equals 12 residues. Trimming took off 2 bases at V and 1 base at J, with 5 bases between the two ends. Here the CDR3 reads CSVERGNTEAFF. The CDR3 DNA follows: TGCAGCGTTGAACGAGGGAACACTGAAGCTTTCTTT.

This chain connects TRBV28 to TRBJ2-7, with 8 bases aligning to TRBD2. Germline V gene lookup returns CDR1 MDHEN and CDR2 SYDVKM. Trimming took 5 bases from V and 1 from J; bases not matched to a gene: 10. This CDR3 spans 16 amino acids. CDR3 nucleotides: TGTGCCAGCAGTCTCCCCCCTGCGGGGGGTTCCTACGAGCAGTACTTC. This gives the protein CASSLPPAGGSYEQYF. Full variable domain (rest looked up from reference TRBV28 and TRBJ2-7): DVKVTQSSRYLVKRTGEKVFLECVQDMDHENMFWYRQDPGLGLRLIYFSYDVKMKEKGDIPEGYSVSREKKERFSLILESASTNQTSMYLCASSLPPAGGSYEQYFGPGTRLTVT.

CDR3 DNA: TGTGCCAGCAGTGCTGGACAGGGGTACGAGCAGTACTTC. It encodes CASSAGQGYEQYF. The chain carries TRBV25-1 and TRBJ2-7; 9 positions match TRBD1. Trimming at V came to 4 bases and at J to 4 bases, leaving 2 bases not matched to a gene. CDR1 and CDR2 from the germline V gene are MGHDK and SYGVNS. This CDR3 has 13 amino acids.